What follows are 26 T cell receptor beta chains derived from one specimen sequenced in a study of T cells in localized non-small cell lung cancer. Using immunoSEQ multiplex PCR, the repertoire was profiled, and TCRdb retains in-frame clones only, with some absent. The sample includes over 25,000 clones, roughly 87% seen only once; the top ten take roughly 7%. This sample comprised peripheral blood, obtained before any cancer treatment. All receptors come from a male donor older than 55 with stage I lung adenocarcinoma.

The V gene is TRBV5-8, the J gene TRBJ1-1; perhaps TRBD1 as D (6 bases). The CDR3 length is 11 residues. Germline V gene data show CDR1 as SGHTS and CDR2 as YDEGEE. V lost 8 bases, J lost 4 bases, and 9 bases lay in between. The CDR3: CASGQSTEAFF. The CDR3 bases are TGTGCCAGTGGACAGAGCACTGAAGCTTTCTTT.

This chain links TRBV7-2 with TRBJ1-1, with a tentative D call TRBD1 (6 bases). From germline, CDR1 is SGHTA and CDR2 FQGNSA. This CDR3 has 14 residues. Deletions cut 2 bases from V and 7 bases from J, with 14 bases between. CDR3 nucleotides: TGTGCCAGCAGCTTATCCGGAACAGGGTATGAAGCTTTCTTT. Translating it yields CASSLSGTGYEAFF.

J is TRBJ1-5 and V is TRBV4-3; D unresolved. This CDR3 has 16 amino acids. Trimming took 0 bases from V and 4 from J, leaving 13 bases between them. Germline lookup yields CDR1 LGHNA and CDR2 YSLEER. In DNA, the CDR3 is TGCGCCAGCAGCCAAGAAGGAGGGTTTCCTAATCAGCCCCAGCATTTT. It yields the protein CASSQEGGFPNQPQHF.

The CDR3 is CASAGFSVLNTEAFF. CDR3 DNA: TGTGCCAGTGCCGGATTTTCGGTTTTGAACACTGAAGCTTTCTTT. The chain joins TRBV19 to TRBJ1-1; no clear D. The germline V and J ends were trimmed by 8 bases and 0 bases, with 16 bases remaining between them. Germline lookup yields CDR1 LNHDA and CDR2 SQIVND (reference sequence). CDR3 size: 15 residues.

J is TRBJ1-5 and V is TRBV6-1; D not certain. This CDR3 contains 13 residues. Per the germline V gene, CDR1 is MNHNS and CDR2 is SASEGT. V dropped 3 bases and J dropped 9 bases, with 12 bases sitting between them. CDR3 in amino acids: CASSEIGRVPQHF. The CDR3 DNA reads TGTGCCAGCAGTGAGATCGGGAGGGTGCCCCAGCATTTT.

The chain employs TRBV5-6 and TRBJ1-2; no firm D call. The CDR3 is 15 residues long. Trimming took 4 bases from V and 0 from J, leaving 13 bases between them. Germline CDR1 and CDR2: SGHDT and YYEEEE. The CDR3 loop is CASSVLDGPNYGYTF. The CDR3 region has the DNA TGTGCCAGCAGCGTGTTGGACGGGCCTAACTATGGCTACACCTTC.

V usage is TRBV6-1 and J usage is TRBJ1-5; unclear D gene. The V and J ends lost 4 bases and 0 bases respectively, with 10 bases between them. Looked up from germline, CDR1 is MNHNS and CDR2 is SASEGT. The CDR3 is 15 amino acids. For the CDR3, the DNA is TGTGCCAGCAGTGGAGACGGTTATAGCAATCAGCCCCAGCATTTT. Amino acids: CASSGDGYSNQPQHF.

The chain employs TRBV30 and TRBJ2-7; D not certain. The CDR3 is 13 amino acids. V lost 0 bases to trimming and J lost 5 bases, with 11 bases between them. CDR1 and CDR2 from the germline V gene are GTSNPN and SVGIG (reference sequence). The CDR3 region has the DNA TGTGCCTGGAGTGTCAAATCGGGCCACGAGCAGTACTTC. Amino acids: CAWSVKSGHEQYF. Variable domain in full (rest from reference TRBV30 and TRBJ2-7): SQTIHQWPATLVQPVGSPLSLECTVEGTSNPNLYWYRQAAGRGLQLLFYSVGIGQISSEVPQNLSASRPQDRQFILSSKKLLLSDSGFYLCAWSVKSGHEQYFGPGTRLTVT.

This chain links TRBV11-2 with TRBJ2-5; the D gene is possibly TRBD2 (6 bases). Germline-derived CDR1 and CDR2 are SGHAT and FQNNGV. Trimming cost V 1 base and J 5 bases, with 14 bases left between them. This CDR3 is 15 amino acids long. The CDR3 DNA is TGTGCCAGCAGCTTAGCTGTCCGGGCGGGGGAGACCCAGTACTTC. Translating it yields CASSLAVRAGETQYF.

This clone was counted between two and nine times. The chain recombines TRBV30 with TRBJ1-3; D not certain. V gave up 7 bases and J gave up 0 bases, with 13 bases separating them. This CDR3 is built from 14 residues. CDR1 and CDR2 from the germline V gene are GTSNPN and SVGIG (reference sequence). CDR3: CAFDGVISGNTIYF. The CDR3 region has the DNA TGTGCCTTTGACGGAGTCATCTCTGGAAACACCATATATTTT.

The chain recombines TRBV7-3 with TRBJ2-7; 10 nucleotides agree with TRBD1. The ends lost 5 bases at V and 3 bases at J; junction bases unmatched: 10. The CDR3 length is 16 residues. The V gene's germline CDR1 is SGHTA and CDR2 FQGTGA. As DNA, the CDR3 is TGTGCCAGCAGCCAGCAAGCCGGACAGGGGGACTACGAGCAGTACTTC. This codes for CASSQQAGQGDYEQYF.

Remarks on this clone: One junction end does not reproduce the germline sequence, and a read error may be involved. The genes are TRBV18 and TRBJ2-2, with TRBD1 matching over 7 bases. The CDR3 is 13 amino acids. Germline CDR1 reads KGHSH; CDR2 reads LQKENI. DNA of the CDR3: TGCTCAGCCGGGACAGATAACACCGGGGAGCTGTTTTTT. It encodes CSAGTDNTGELFF.

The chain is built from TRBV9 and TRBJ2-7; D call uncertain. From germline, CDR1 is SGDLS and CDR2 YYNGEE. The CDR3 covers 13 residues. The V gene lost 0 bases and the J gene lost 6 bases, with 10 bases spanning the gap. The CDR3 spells CASSVVAASEQYF. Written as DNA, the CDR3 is TGTGCCAGCAGCGTAGTTGCCGCGTCCGAGCAGTACTTC.

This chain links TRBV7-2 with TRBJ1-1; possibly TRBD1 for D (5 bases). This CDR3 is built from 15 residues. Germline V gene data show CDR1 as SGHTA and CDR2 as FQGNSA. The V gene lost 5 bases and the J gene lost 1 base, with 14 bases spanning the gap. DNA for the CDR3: TGTGCCAGCAGCCCAGAGGGGCTCGCGAACACTGAAGCTTTCTTT. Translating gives CASSPEGLANTEAFF. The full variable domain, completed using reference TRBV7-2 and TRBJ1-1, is GAGVSQSPSNKVTEKGKDVELRCDPISGHTALYWYRQSLGQGLEFLIYFQGNSAPDKSGLPSDRFSAERTGGSVSTLTIQRTQQEDSAVYLCASSPEGLANTEAFFGQGTRLTVV.

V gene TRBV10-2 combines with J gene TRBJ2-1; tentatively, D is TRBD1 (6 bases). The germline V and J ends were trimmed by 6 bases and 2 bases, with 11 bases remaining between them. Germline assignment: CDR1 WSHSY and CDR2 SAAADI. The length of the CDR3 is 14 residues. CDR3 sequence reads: CASSPGHPYNEQFF. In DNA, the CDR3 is TGCGCCAGCAGCCCGGGACACCCCTACAATGAGCAGTTCTTC.

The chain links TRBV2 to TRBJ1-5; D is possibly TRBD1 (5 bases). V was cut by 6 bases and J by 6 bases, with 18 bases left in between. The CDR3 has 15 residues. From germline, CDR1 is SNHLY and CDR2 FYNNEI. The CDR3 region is CASRGDQGSSQPQHF. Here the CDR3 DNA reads TGTGCCAGCAGGGGGGACCAGGGTTCATCTCAGCCCCAGCATTTT.

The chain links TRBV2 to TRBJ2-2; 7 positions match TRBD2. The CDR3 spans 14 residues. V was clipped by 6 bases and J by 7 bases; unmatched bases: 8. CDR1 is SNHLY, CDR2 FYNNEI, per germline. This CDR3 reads CASRRLASVGELFF. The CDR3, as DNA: TGTGCCAGCAGGAGACTAGCCTCAGTCGGGGAGCTGTTTTTT.

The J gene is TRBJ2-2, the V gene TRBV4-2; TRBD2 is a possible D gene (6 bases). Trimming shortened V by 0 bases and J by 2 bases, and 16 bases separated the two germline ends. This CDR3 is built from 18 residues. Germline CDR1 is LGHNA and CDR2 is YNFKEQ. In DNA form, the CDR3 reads TGTGCCAGCAGCCAAGAGGGAGGTATGACAGCCAACACCGGGGAGCTGTTTTTT. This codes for CASSQEGGMTANTGELFF.

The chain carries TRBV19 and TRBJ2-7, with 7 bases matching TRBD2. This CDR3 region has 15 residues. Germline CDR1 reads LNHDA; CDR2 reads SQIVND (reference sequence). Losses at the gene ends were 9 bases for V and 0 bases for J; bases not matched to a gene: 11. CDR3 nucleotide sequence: TGTGCCAGACCTCCCCCCACTAGCGACTCCTACGAGCAGTACTTC. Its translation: CARPPPTSDSYEQYF.

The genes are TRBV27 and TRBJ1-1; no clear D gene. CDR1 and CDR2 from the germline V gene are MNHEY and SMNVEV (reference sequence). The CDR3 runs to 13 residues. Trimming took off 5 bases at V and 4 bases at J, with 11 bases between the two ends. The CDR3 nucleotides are TGTGCCAGCAGTGTAGATTGGGGCACTGAAGCTTTCTTT. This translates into CASSVDWGTEAFF.

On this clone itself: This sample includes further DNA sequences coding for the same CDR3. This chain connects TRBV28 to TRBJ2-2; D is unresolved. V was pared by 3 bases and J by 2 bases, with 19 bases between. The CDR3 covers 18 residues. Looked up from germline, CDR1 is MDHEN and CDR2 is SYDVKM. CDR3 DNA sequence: TGTGCCAGCAGTTTCGGTTTTCTGGCGATCCACAACACCGGGGAGCTGTTTTTT. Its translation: CASSFGFLAIHNTGELFF.

DNA of the CDR3: TGTGCCAGCAGTTTGAAGGGTAAGGGCAATCAGCCCCAGCATTTT. It yields the protein CASSLKGKGNQPQHF. This rearrangement joins TRBV27 to TRBJ1-5; D ambiguous. Trimming shortened V by 3 bases and J by 2 bases, and 11 bases separated the two germline ends. Germline V gene sequence: CDR1 MNHEY, CDR2 SMNVEV (reference sequence). CDR3 size: 15 residues.

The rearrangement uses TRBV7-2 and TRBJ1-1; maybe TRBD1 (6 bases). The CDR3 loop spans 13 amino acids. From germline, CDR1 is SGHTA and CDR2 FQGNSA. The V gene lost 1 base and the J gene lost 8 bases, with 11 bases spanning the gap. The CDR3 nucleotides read TGTGCCAGCAGCTTAGGACAGGCATCAGAAGCTTTCTTT. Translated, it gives CASSLGQASEAFF.

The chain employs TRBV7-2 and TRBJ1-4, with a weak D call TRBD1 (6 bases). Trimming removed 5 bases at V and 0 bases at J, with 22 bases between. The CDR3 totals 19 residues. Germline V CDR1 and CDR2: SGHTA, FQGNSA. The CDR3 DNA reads TGTGCCAGCAGCCCAACATCCAGGACAGTTTCCGCAACTAATGAAAAACTGTTTTTT. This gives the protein CASSPTSRTVSATNEKLFF.

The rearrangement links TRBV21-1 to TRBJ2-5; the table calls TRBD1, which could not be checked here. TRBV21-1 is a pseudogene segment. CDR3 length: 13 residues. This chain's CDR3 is CPPGTGDEETQYF. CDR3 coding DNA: TGTCCTCCTGGGACAGGGGATGAAGAGACCCAGTACTTC.

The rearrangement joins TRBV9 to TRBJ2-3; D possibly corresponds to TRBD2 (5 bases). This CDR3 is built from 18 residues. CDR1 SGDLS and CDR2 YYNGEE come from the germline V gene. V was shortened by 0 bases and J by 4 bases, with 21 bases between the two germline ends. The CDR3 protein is CASSVAGIASAGPDTQYF. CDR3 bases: TGTGCCAGCAGCGTAGCTGGAATAGCGAGCGCGGGCCCAGATACGCAGTATTTT.